This entry lists 16 T cell receptor beta chains sequenced from one sample in a study of blood T cells in healthy people across ages. It was with a sample-barcoded 5' primer and a J-beta primer mix that a second PCR of about 6 to 12 cycles was run. TCRdb re-analysed the 5' RACE reads in MiXCR, keeping a single row per CDR3 protein. The sample carries some 760,000 distinct CDR3 sequences, 25% recorded once. These same records also appear under a second study, on T cells of mothers and their children.

Sequenced sample: blood. These receptors all come from a boy aged 5-17 years in good health.

The chain links TRBV12-3 or TRBV12-4 to TRBJ2-5; 8 bases line up with TRBD2. The DNA end favors TRBJ2-7, so the J call may be wrong. The CDR3 is 14 residues long. The CDR3 loop reads CASSPGLGLYEQYF. The DNA of the CDR3 is TGTGCCAGCAGTCCGGGACTAGGTCTCTACGAGCAGTACTTC.

This clonotype has more than one count but fewer than ten. The CDR3 region has the DNA TGCAGTGCTAGAGATTGGGAGCGGGAGGGCCATACGCAGTATTTT. This codes for CSARDWEREGHTQYF. The gene calls are TRBV20-1 and TRBJ2-3; 10 bases agree with TRBD2. Losses at the gene ends were 0 bases for V and 7 bases for J; bases not matched to a gene: 7. Looked up from germline, CDR1 is DFQATT and CDR2 is SNEGSKA (reference sequence). CDR3 length: 15 amino acids.

This clonotype was seen a handful of times. The chain carries TRBV11-2 and TRBJ2-5; TRBD1 matches at 8 bases. The CDR3 runs 16 residues. The V segment lost 4 bases and the J segment 2 bases; nucleotides outside the gene matches: 9. Germline V gene lookup returns CDR1 SGHAT and CDR2 FQNNGV. This chain's CDR3 is CASSWIGQGRQETQYF. The CDR3 nucleotides are TGTGCCAGCAGCTGGATTGGACAGGGTAGGCAAGAGACCCAGTACTTC.

The chain recombines TRBV12-3 or TRBV12-4 with TRBJ2-7; no definite D call. CDR3 length: 15 residues. Deletions cut 6 bases from V and 0 bases from J, with 15 bases between. The CDR3 bases are TGTGCCAGCAGCACGACACCAACCCCCTCCTACGAGCAGTACTTC. This translates into CASSTTPTPSYEQYF.

This clonotype has a handful of counts. The chain carries TRBV20-1 and TRBJ1-5; D is undetermined. Germline V gene lookup returns CDR1 DFQATT and CDR2 SNEGSKA (reference sequence). This CDR3 has 13 amino acids. Trimming shortened V by 6 bases and J by 7 bases, and 16 bases separated the two germline ends. In nucleotides, the CDR3 is TGCAGTGCCCCAGGCGGAAGAGGGCAGCCCCAGCATTTT. Amino acid sequence: CSAPGGRGQPQHF.

This clonotype was found a few times. V usage is TRBV12-3 or TRBV12-4 and J usage is TRBJ2-6; D call uncertain. V was pared by 3 bases and J by 0 bases, with 9 bases between. The CDR3 loop spans 16 amino acids. DNA of the CDR3: TGTGCCAGCAGTTTTAGGGTCAGCTCTGGGGCCAACGTCCTGACTTTC. Its protein product is CASSFRVSSGANVLTF.

This chain joins TRBV5-1 and TRBJ2-1; 11 bases fit TRBD1. The DNA matches TRBJ2-7 better at its end, which makes the J call doubtful. In germline, CDR1 is SGHRS, CDR2 YFSETQ. CDR3 size: 15 residues. The CDR3 coding sequence is TGCGCCAGCAGCGCCAGGACAGGGGGCTCGTACGAGCAGTACTTC. Protein product: CASSARTGGSYEQYF.

The chain employs TRBV20-1 and TRBJ2-7; D unclear. V was trimmed by 0 bases and J by 0 bases, leaving 9 bases between them. The CDR3 runs 14 residues. Germline V gene sequence: CDR1 DFQATT, CDR2 SNEGSKA (reference sequence). CDR3 loop: CSARDPGDSYEQYF. In DNA, the CDR3 is TGCAGTGCTAGAGATCCTGGGGACTCCTACGAGCAGTACTTC.

The chain combines TRBV7-3 with TRBJ2-1, with D perhaps being TRBD1 or TRBD2 (6 bases each). The V and J ends lost 1 base and 6 bases respectively, with 13 bases between them. Germline CDR1 reads SGHTA; CDR2 reads FQGTGA. This CDR3 spans 15 amino acids. The CDR3 sequence: CASSLNREVSNEQFF. CDR3 nucleotides: TGTGCCAGCAGCTTAAACAGGGAGGTTAGCAATGAGCAGTTCTTC. Using reference TRBV7-3 and TRBJ2-1 for the parts outside the CDR3, the full variable domain is GAGVSQTPSNKVTEKGKYVELRCDPISGHTALYWYRQSLGQGPEFLIYFQGTGAADDSGLPNDRFFAVRPEGSVSTLKIQRTERGDSAVYLCASSLNREVSNEQFFGPGTRLTVL.

A few counts support this clonotype. This chain uses TRBV7-9 with TRBJ2-1, with 10 positions matching TRBD1. The DNA matches TRBJ2-5 better at its end, which makes the J call doubtful. CDR1 SEHNR and CDR2 FQNEAQ come from the germline V gene (reference sequence). This CDR3 has 17 residues. The CDR3 bases are TGTGCCAGCAGCTTGGGGGACAGGGGACGGATCCCGGAGACCCAGTACTTC. It encodes CASSLGDRGRIPETQYF.

The chain recombines TRBV5-6 with TRBJ2-1; 12 bases are a match to TRBD1. V was clipped by 0 bases and J by 5 bases; unmatched bases: 15. The V gene's germline CDR1 is SGHDT and CDR2 YYEEEE. The CDR3 has 20 residues. The CDR3 is CASSLVGTGGRINVDNEQFF. CDR3 nucleotide sequence: TGTGCCAGCAGCTTGGTCGGGACAGGGGGCCGGATTAATGTAGACAATGAGCAGTTCTTC.

The sample holds many counts of this clonotype. The chain employs TRBV24-1 and TRBJ2-5; D uncertain. The DNA end is a closer match to TRBJ2-7, so the J assignment may be wrong. CDR3 length: 11 residues. Germline CDR1 and CDR2: KGHDR and SFDVKD. CDR3 residues: CATSDFYEQYF. The CDR3 nucleotides are TGTGCCACCAGTGATTTTTACGAGCAGTACTTC.

V usage is TRBV10-3 and J usage is TRBJ2-3, with D possibly TRBD1 on 6 matching bases. V lost 6 bases and J lost 1, with 26 bases in between. The CDR3 is 19 residues long. Germline CDR1 is ENHRY and CDR2 is SYGVKD. The CDR3 is CAIRERITVLGQGTDTQYF. CDR3 bases: TGTGCCATCAGGGAGAGAATTACGGTTTTGGGACAAGGCACAGATACGCAGTATTTT.

This clonotype was seen more than once but under ten times. The chain has TRBV7-9 and TRBJ2-3; D gene uncertain. Trimming pared 4 bases from V and 4 bases from J, leaving 12 bases between. The CDR3 runs 14 residues. CDR1 and CDR2 from the germline V gene are SEHNR and FQNEAQ (reference sequence). The DNA of the CDR3 is TGTGCCAGCAGCTCCCTCGATTTGGCAGATACGCAGTATTTT. This encodes CASSSLDLADTQYF.

This clonotype has just a few counts. The V call is TRBV20-1, the J call TRBJ2-5, with 7 bases aligning to TRBD2. Germline CDR1 DFQATT, CDR2 SNEGSKA (reference sequence). The CDR3 is made up of 15 amino acids. V lost 2 bases and J lost 2; bases outside the gene matches: 8. CDR3 sequence (DNA): TGCAGTGCTAGAAAGAGCGGGGCACAACAAGAGACCCAGTACTTC. Translation gives CSARKSGAQQETQYF.

The chain uses TRBV2 and TRBJ1-4; the D gene is possibly TRBD1 (6 bases). Germline lookup yields CDR1 SNHLY and CDR2 FYNNEI. The CDR3 is 11 residues long. Trimming stripped 10 bases from V and 10 bases from J, with 13 bases between. The CDR3 spells CATRGLGKLFF. CDR3 nucleotides: TGTGCCACCAGGGGATTAGGAAAACTGTTTTTT.